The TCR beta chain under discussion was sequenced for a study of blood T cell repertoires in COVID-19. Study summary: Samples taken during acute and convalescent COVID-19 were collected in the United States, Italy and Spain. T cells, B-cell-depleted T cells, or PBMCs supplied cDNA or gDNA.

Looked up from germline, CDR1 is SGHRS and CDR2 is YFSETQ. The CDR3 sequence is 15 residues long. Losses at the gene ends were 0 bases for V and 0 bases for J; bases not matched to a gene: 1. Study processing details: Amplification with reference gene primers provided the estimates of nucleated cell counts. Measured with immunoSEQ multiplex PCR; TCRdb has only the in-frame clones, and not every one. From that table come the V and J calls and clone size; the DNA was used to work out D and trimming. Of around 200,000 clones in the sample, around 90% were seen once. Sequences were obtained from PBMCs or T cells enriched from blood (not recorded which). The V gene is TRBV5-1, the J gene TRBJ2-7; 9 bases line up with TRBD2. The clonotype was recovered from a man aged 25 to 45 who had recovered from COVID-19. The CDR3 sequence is CASSLVSGSSYEQYF. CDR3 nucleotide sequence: TGCGCCAGCAGCTTGGTTAGCGGGAGCTCCTACGAGCAGTACTTC.